This entry describes one T cell receptor beta chain. These data belong to a study of blood T cell repertoires in COVID-19. About the study: Material from acute and convalescent COVID-19 was sourced from the United States, Italy and Spain.

Trimming took 5 bases from V and 7 from J, leaving 9 bases between them. The CDR3 totals 13 residues. Germline V gives CDR1 MRHNA, CDR2 SNTAGT. How the authors handled the data: Estimated nucleated cell counts came from reference gene primer amplification. This table comes from immunoSEQ multiplex PCR, and its TCRdb copy is limited to in-frame clones, with some not included. For V, J and clone size, that table is used; D and trimming come from the DNA. The table includes under 200,000 clones, 86% detected once. The TCR originated in a man in his fifties or sixties with active or convalescent COVID-19. Specimen: peripheral blood. The rearrangement uses TRBV6-4 and TRBJ1-6, with D perhaps TRBD1 (5 bases). CDR3: CASSQGRNSPLHF. The CDR3 DNA sequence: TGTGCCAGCAGTCAGGGTAGGAATTCACCCCTCCACTTT.